One sample yielded the 32 T cell receptor beta chains listed below, sequenced in a study of shared clonotypes between healthy human individuals. Naive CD8 cells were CD45RO-negative, positively selected for CCR7, excluding terminally differentiated effector memory CD45RA+ cells. Using immunoSEQ multiplex PCR, the repertoire was profiled, and TCRdb retains in-frame clones only, with some absent. The table shows about 700,000 clones, with just over 90% occurring only once. Sequenced sample: naive CD8+ T cells sorted from blood. Receptors originate from a man aged 25-45 years in good health.

The chain joins TRBV28 to TRBJ2-3, with TRBD1 identical over 8 bases. Germline V gene data show CDR1 as MDHEN and CDR2 as SYDVKM. The CDR3 is 13 amino acids. The trim removed 4 bases at V and 4 bases at J, leaving 1 base unmatched. The CDR3 DNA reads TGTGCCAGCAGTTCGACAGGGGCAGATACGCAGTATTTT. Translation: CASSSTGADTQYF. The entire variable domain, with the rest obtained from reference TRBV28 and TRBJ2-3, is as follows: DVKVTQSSRYLVKRTGEKVFLECVQDMDHENMFWYRQDPGLGLRLIYFSYDVKMKEKGDIPEGYSVSREKKERFSLILESASTNQTSMYLCASSSTGADTQYFGPGTRLTVL.

The V call is TRBV2, the J call TRBJ2-2; 9 positions match TRBD2. Germline CDR1 SNHLY, CDR2 FYNNEI. The CDR3 has 18 amino acids. Losses at the gene ends were 3 bases for V and 0 bases for J; bases not matched to a gene: 8. CDR3 DNA sequence: TGTGCCAGCAGTGATAGTGTGCGGGAGGGAGCGAACACCGGGGAGCTGTTTTTT. This translates into CASSDSVREGANTGELFF. The complete variable domain, with remaining parts taken from reference TRBV2 and TRBJ2-2, reads EPEVTQTPSHQVTQMGQEVILRCVPISNHLYFYWYRQILGQKVEFLVSFYNNEISEKSEIFDDQFSVERPDGSNFTLKIRSTKLEDSAMYFCASSDSVREGANTGELFFGEGSRLTVL.

V and J are TRBV4-1 and TRBJ2-7, with 11 bases aligning to TRBD2. The germline V gene encodes CDR1 MGHRA and CDR2 YSYEKL. CDR3 length: 15 amino acids. V shed 0 bases, J shed 3 bases, and the junction held 1 base outside the gene matches. CDR3 in DNA: TGCGCCAGCAGCCAAGAACTAGCGGGAGACTACGAGCAGTACTTC. Translating gives CASSQELAGDYEQYF.

CDR3 region: CASSGQGGYGYTF. The CDR3, as DNA: TGTGCCAGCAGCGGACAGGGTGGGTATGGCTACACCTTC. The rearrangement links TRBV6-1 to TRBJ1-2; 8 bases are shared with TRBD1. The junction had 5 bases not matched to a gene; V was cut back by 6 bases and J by 5 bases. The CDR3 spans 13 residues. The V gene's germline CDR1 is MNHNS and CDR2 SASEGT.

J is TRBJ2-3 and V is TRBV4-3; perhaps TRBD2 as D (6 bases). The CDR3 length is 16 residues. The V gene lost 0 bases and the J gene lost 4 bases, with 14 bases spanning the gap. Germline CDR1 and CDR2: LGHNA and YSLEER. The CDR3 spells CASSQDPASVPDTQYF. The CDR3 nucleotides read TGCGCCAGCAGCCAAGATCCGGCTAGCGTTCCAGATACGCAGTATTTT.

The J gene is TRBJ2-3, the V gene TRBV7-9, with D unclear. Germline CDR1 and CDR2: SEHNR and FQNEAQ (reference sequence). The CDR3 is made up of 12 amino acids. Trimming shortened V by 1 base and J by 6 bases, and 5 bases separated the two germline ends. CDR3 loop: CASSLGWDTQYF. In DNA, the CDR3 is TGTGCCAGCAGCTTAGGTTGGGATACGCAGTATTTT.

This rearrangement joins TRBV2 to TRBJ2-7; unclear D gene. CDR3 length equals 12 residues. Germline V gene data show CDR1 as SNHLY and CDR2 as FYNNEI. With 6 bases removed from V and 3 bases from J, the gap between germline ends came to 9 bases. DNA for the CDR3: TGTGCCAGCAGAGGAAGCTTCTACGAGCAGTACTTC. This sequence encodes CASRGSFYEQYF.

The chain recombines TRBV10-1 with TRBJ2-5; TRBD1 matches 9 bases. Germline lookup yields CDR1 WNHNN and CDR2 SYGVQD (reference sequence). The CDR3 sequence is 15 residues long. The V gene end was trimmed by 3 bases and the J gene end by 3 bases; junction bases not matched to a gene: 5. CDR3 in amino acids: CASSDPRTGEETQYF. DNA of the CDR3: TGCGCCAGCAGTGACCCGAGGACAGGGGAAGAGACCCAGTACTTC.

This clone was counted only a few times. The rearrangement links TRBV27 to TRBJ2-5; tentative D call: TRBD1 (5 bases). V gave up 4 bases and J gave up 2 bases, with 17 bases separating them. Germline values: CDR1 MNHEY, CDR2 SMNVEV (reference sequence). The CDR3 runs to 16 residues. CDR3 nucleotide sequence: TGTGCCAGCAGTTCTCCGAACACAGGACGTCAAGAGACCCAGTACTTC. This gives the protein CASSSPNTGRQETQYF.

The V gene is TRBV7-6, the J gene TRBJ2-7; 7 bases are shared with TRBD2. This CDR3 region has 14 residues. The V gene end was trimmed by 1 base and the J gene end by 2 bases; junction bases not matched to a gene: 2. Germline V CDR1 and CDR2: SGHVS, FNYEAQ. CDR3 in DNA: TGTGCCAGCAGCTTAGGGGCGGGGGCCTACGAGCAGTACTTC. Amino acid sequence: CASSLGAGAYEQYF.

V is TRBV14 and J is TRBJ2-1; 9 nucleotides match TRBD2. Germline V CDR1 and CDR2: SGHDN, FVKESK. This CDR3 has 14 amino acids. V dropped 1 base and J dropped 9; count of bases not matched to a gene: 4. CDR3 DNA: TGTGCCAGCAGCCAAGGAGCGGGAGGAAGTGAGCAGTTCTTC. This translates into CASSQGAGGSEQFF.

This chain links TRBV19 with TRBJ2-7, with no clear D. Trimming took 2 bases from V and 1 from J, leaving 12 bases between them. CDR3 length equals 15 residues. Germline loops: CDR1 LNHDA, CDR2 SQIVND (reference sequence). The CDR3 loop is CASSIFLGKSYEQYF. CDR3 nucleotide sequence: TGTGCCAGTAGTATATTTCTGGGCAAGTCCTACGAGCAGTACTTC.

V is TRBV19 and J is TRBJ2-7, with 7 bases lining up with TRBD2. CDR1 is LNHDA, CDR2 SQIVND, per germline (reference sequence). This CDR3 contains 14 residues. The V gene end was trimmed by 3 bases and the J gene end by 6 bases; junction bases not matched to a gene: 8. The CDR3 DNA reads as TGTGCCAGTAGTATTAACGGCGGGAGAAGCGAGCAGTACTTC. Its protein product is CASSINGGRSEQYF.

The chain joins TRBV5-1 to TRBJ2-7; D unresolved. Trimming pared 4 bases from V and 0 bases from J, leaving 14 bases between. Germline CDR1 and CDR2: SGHRS and YFSETQ. The CDR3 extends over 15 amino acids. Here the CDR3 reads CASSVQSKSSYEQYF. The CDR3 nucleotides read TGCGCCAGCAGCGTGCAGTCAAAGAGCTCCTACGAGCAGTACTTC.

The chain links TRBV9 to TRBJ2-1, with 8 bases matching TRBD2. Germline-derived CDR1 and CDR2 are SGDLS and YYNGEE. The CDR3 has 17 residues. V shed 4 bases and J 1 base; nucleotides not matched to a gene: 10. The CDR3 reads CASSPRASGLSYNEQFF. The CDR3 bases are TGTGCCAGCAGCCCTCGAGCTAGCGGGTTGTCCTACAATGAGCAGTTCTTC.

J is TRBJ2-3 and V is TRBV7-8; D possibly uses TRBD1 or TRBD2 (5 bases each). The length of the CDR3 is 16 residues. The V end was cut by 5 bases, the J end by 4 bases, with 19 bases between. The V gene's germline CDR1 is SGHVS and CDR2 FQNEAQ. The CDR3 sequence: CASSNRGHAPADTQYF. Written as DNA, the CDR3 is TGTGCCAGCAGCAACCGGGGCCATGCTCCGGCAGATACGCAGTATTTT.

A few counts support this clone. CDR3 DNA sequence: TGCGCCAGCAGCCAAGATATAAGCGCCCCCCAAAGAGAGCAGTTCTTC. This sequence encodes CASSQDISAPQREQFF. The chain joins TRBV4-3 to TRBJ2-1, with D unresolved. From germline, CDR1 is LGHNA and CDR2 YSLEER. Trimming stripped 0 bases from V and 10 bases from J, with 19 bases between. The CDR3 contains 16 residues.

The rearrangement links TRBV15 to TRBJ2-1; perhaps TRBD2 as D (7 bases). The CDR3 covers 17 residues. V lost 5 bases and J 9 bases, leaving 26 bases between the germline ends. Germline V gives CDR1 LNHNV, CDR2 YYDKDF (reference sequence). CDR3 protein: CATSPRGGGSSGSEQFF. The CDR3 DNA follows: TGTGCCACCAGCCCCCGAGGGGGGGGTTCTAGCGGTTCTGAGCAGTTCTTC.

The sample holds one count of this clone. The V call is TRBV28, the J call TRBJ2-7, with 8 nucleotides matching TRBD1. This CDR3 has 18 amino acids. Trimming took 5 bases from V and 4 from J; bases not matched to a gene: 19. Germline V gene data show CDR1 as MDHEN and CDR2 as SYDVKM. CDR3 DNA: TGTGCCAGCAGTCCCCTTGAACCCCGGACAGGGCTATTTTACGAGCAGTACTTC. Its protein product is CASSPLEPRTGLFYEQYF. The whole variable domain, remainder taken from reference TRBV28 and TRBJ2-7, is DVKVTQSSRYLVKRTGEKVFLECVQDMDHENMFWYRQDPGLGLRLIYFSYDVKMKEKGDIPEGYSVSREKKERFSLILESASTNQTSMYLCASSPLEPRTGLFYEQYFGPGTRLTVT.

The V gene is TRBV27, the J gene TRBJ2-1; 11 nucleotides match TRBD2. Germline-derived CDR1 and CDR2 are MNHEY and SMNVEV (reference sequence). Losses at the gene ends were 6 bases for V and 6 bases for J; bases not matched to a gene: 7. CDR3 size: 15 residues. The CDR3 DNA reads as TGTGCCAGCAGCCAACTAGCGGGAGCCCCCAATGAGCAGTTCTTC. Protein product: CASSQLAGAPNEQFF.

The chain couples TRBV4-2 to TRBJ2-2; TRBD2 matches at 10 bases. J was trimmed by 5 bases and V by 4 bases; bases with no gene match: 4. In germline, CDR1 is LGHNA, CDR2 YNFKEQ. The CDR3 length is 15 residues. The CDR3 DNA is TGTGCCAGCAGCCCCGTAGCGGGAGGTACCGGGGAGCTGTTTTTT. This translates into CASSPVAGGTGELFF.

This rearrangement joins TRBV27 to TRBJ2-7; D not certain. Germline V gives CDR1 MNHEY, CDR2 SMNVEV (reference sequence). The germline V and J ends were trimmed by 0 bases and 6 bases, with 9 bases remaining between them. This CDR3 spans 13 amino acids. CDR3 in amino acids: CASSLSPAREQYF. As DNA, the CDR3 is TGTGCCAGCAGTTTATCGCCAGCGCGCGAGCAGTACTTC.

This chain connects TRBV11-2 to TRBJ2-3, with 8 bases aligning to TRBD2. V shed 0 bases and J 3 bases; nucleotides not matched to a gene: 11. Germline lookup yields CDR1 SGHAT and CDR2 FQNNGV. The CDR3 has 18 residues. This chain's CDR3 is CASSLESPSSGSTDTQYF. Here the CDR3 DNA reads TGTGCCAGCAGCTTAGAATCCCCGTCTAGCGGGTCGACAGATACGCAGTATTTT.

The V gene is TRBV5-5, the J gene TRBJ2-7; 8 nucleotides align to TRBD2. The V gene's germline CDR1 is SGHKS and CDR2 YYEKEE (reference sequence). The CDR3 is made up of 15 amino acids. The J segment lost 7 bases and the V segment lost 3 bases, leaving 12 bases of the junction unmatched. DNA of the CDR3: TGTGCCAGCAGCTCACCGGGACTAGGACATTTAGAGCAGTACTTC. Translating gives CASSSPGLGHLEQYF.

This clone has a single count. A read error is the likely source, as a far larger clone sits one nucleotide away. The V call is TRBV27, the J call TRBJ2-7, with TRBD2 identical over 9 bases. V shed 6 bases and J 2 bases; nucleotides not matched to a gene: 5. Looked up from germline, CDR1 is MNHEY and CDR2 is SMNVEV (reference sequence). The CDR3 is 14 amino acids. This CDR3 reads CASSPSGTTYEQYF. In DNA form, the CDR3 reads TGTGCCAGCAGCCCTAGCGGGACGACCTACGAGCAGTACTTC.

The rearrangement uses TRBV7-9 and TRBJ2-2; tentatively, D is TRBD1 (6 bases). Looked up from germline, CDR1 is SEHNR and CDR2 is FQNEAQ (reference sequence). Trimming pared 8 bases from V and 7 bases from J, leaving 14 bases between. This CDR3 is 13 amino acids long. This CDR3 reads CASATGSIGELFF. Here the CDR3 DNA reads TGTGCCAGCGCTACAGGGTCCATCGGGGAGCTGTTTTTT.

The chain employs TRBV6-1 and TRBJ2-7, with a possible D match to TRBD1 (6 bases). The germline V gene has CDR1 MNHNS and CDR2 SASEGT. Trimming took 1 base from V and 5 from J, leaving 15 bases between them. The CDR3 sequence is 15 residues long. DNA of the CDR3: TGTGCCAGCAGTGAAGATCAGGGGTCGTGGAACGAGCAGTACTTC. This gives the protein CASSEDQGSWNEQYF.

The chain is built from TRBV4-1 and TRBJ2-7; a weak D match, TRBD2 (7 bases). CDR1 and CDR2 from the germline V gene are MGHRA and YSYEKL. Trimming removed 7 bases at V and 3 bases at J, with 19 bases between. CDR3 length equals 15 residues. CDR3 region: CASNLGGGGDYEQYF. In nucleotides, the CDR3 is TGCGCCAGCAACCTCGGTGGGGGGGGCGACTACGAGCAGTACTTC.

This clone was detected only once. The chain employs TRBV15 and TRBJ2-7; TRBD2 is a possible D gene (5 bases). CDR1 LNHNV and CDR2 YYDKDF come from the germline V gene (reference sequence). With 3 bases removed from V and 3 bases from J, the gap between germline ends came to 18 bases. CDR3 size: 16 residues. The CDR3 here is CATSRESRGSLYEQYF. The CDR3 DNA follows: TGTGCCACCAGCAGGGAAAGCAGAGGGAGCCTCTACGAGCAGTACTTC.

The rearrangement uses TRBV9 and TRBJ1-2; maybe TRBD1 (5 bases). The CDR3 is made up of 12 amino acids. Looked up from germline, CDR1 is SGDLS and CDR2 is YYNGEE. With 3 bases removed from V and 8 bases from J, the gap between germline ends came to 11 bases. The CDR3 region is CASSARGDGYTF. The CDR3 nucleotides are TGTGCCAGCAGCGCACGGGGGGACGGCTACACCTTC.

This clone was picked up many times. The chain couples TRBV5-5 to TRBJ2-7; 9 bases map to TRBD1. V shed 4 bases, J shed 5 bases, and the junction held 10 bases outside the gene matches. Per the germline V gene, CDR1 is SGHKS and CDR2 is YYEKEE (reference sequence). The CDR3 is 15 amino acids. CDR3 in amino acids: CASSISGTGTHEQYF. CDR3 nucleotides: TGTGCCAGCAGCATATCCGGGACAGGGACCCACGAGCAGTACTTC.

The V call is TRBV19, the J call TRBJ2-5, with D possibly being TRBD1 (6 bases). CDR1 and CDR2 (germline): LNHDA, SQIVND (reference sequence). This CDR3 has 15 amino acids. Trimming took off 6 bases at V and 5 bases at J, with 19 bases between the two ends. The CDR3 DNA reads as TGTGCCAGTAGCCCCGAGGGGACATGGTCGGAGACCCAGTACTTC. It encodes CASSPEGTWSETQYF.